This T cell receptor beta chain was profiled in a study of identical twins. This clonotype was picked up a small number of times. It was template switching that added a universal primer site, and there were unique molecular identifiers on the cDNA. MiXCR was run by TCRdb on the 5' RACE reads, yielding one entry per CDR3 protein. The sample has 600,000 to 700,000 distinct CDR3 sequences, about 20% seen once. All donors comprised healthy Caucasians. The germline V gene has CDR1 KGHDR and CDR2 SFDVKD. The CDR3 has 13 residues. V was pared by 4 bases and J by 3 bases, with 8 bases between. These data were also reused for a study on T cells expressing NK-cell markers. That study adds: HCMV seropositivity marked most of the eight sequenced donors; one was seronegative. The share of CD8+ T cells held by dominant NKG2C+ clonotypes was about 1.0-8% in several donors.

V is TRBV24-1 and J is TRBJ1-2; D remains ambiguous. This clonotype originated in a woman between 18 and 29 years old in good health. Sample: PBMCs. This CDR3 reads CATSDGKDYGYTF. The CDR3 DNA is TGTGCCACCAGTGACGGGAAGGACTATGGCTACACCTTC.